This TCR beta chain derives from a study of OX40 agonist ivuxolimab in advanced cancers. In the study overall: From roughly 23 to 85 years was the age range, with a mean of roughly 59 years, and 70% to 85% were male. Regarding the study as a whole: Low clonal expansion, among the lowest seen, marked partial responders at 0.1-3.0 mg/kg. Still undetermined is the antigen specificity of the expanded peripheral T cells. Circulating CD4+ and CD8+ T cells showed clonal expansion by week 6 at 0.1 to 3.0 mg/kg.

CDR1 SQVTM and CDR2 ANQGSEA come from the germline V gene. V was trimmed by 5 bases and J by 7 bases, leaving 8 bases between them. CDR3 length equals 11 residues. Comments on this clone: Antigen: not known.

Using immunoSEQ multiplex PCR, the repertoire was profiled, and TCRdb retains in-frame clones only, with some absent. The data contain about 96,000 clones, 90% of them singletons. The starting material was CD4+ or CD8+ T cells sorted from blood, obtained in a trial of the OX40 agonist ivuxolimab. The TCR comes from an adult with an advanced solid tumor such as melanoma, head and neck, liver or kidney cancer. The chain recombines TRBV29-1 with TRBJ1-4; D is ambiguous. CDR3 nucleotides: TGCAGCGTTCTTAGTAGTGAAAAACTGTTTTTT. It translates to CSVLSSEKLFF.